This passage covers 27 T cell receptor beta chains from one sample sequenced in a study of regulatory T cells in long-lasting Graves disease. Time point meaning: newly diagnosed GD, antithyroid drugs for less than 3 months. PBMCs were the source of the RNA used for TCR sequencing. Libraries of TCR beta came from iRepertoire HTBI primers plus Arm-PCR of CDR3 regions. TCRdb reanalysed the multiplex PCR reads using MiXCR and keeps one entry per CDR3 protein. The table has 200,000 to 300,000 distinct CDR3 sequences, about 19% seen once. The starting material was peripheral blood mononuclear cells (PBMCs), obtained at new diagnosis, from a patient treated with antithyroid drugs. These receptors all come from a female donor with Graves disease.

This clonotype was seen ten or more times. The chain employs TRBV2 and TRBJ2-5; D not resolved. The CDR3 length is 14 residues. In germline, CDR1 is SNHLY, CDR2 FYNNEI. V shed 3 bases and J shed 4 bases, with 12 bases lying between them. The CDR3: CASSEGNRVETQYF. The CDR3 bases are TGTGCCAGCAGTGAGGGTAACCGGGTAGAGACCCAGTACTTC.

This clonotype was recorded many times. J is TRBJ2-5 and V is TRBV6-1; 11 nucleotides align to TRBD2. V lost 6 bases and J lost 4; bases outside the gene matches: 4. The CDR3 is 14 residues long. In germline, CDR1 is MNHNS, CDR2 SASEGT. The CDR3 coding sequence is TGTGCCAGCAGGGTTGGACTAGCGGGAGAGACCCAGTACTTC. Residues: CASRVGLAGETQYF.

The sample holds many counts of this clonotype. The rearrangement links TRBV2 to TRBJ2-2; TRBD1 is a possible D gene (6 bases). Germline V CDR1 and CDR2: SNHLY, FYNNEI. The CDR3 sequence is 14 residues long. The ends were cut back, 8 bases at V and 1 base at J, with 11 bases in the middle. CDR3 region: CASGRDKNTGELFF. In DNA, the CDR3 is TGTGCCAGCGGCCGGGACAAGAACACCGGGGAGCTGTTTTTT. The full variable domain, rest sourced from reference TRBV2 and TRBJ2-2, is EPEVTQTPSHQVTQMGQEVILRCVPISNHLYFYWYRQILGQKVEFLVSFYNNEISEKSEIFDDQFSVERPDGSNFTLKIRSTKLEDSAMYFCASGRDKNTGELFFGEGSRLTVL.

As to this clonotype: This could be a read error, since a much larger clone is one nucleotide away. The rearrangement links TRBV10-3 to TRBJ1-2; D is unclear. Germline V lookup: CDR1 ENHRY, CDR2 SYGVKD. The CDR3 has 13 amino acids. The V end was cut by 2 bases, the J end by 4 bases, with 8 bases between. CDR3 bases: TGTGCCATCAGTGAGACAGTCCTCTATGGCTACACCTTC. It yields the protein CAISETVLYGYTF.

A remark on this clonotype: A far larger clone is one nucleotide away, so this likely arose from a read error. The J gene is TRBJ2-2, the V gene TRBV2, with D perhaps matching TRBD1 or TRBD2 (5 bases each). The CDR3 spans 15 residues. Per germline, CDR1 SNHLY and CDR2 FYNNEI. The V and J ends lost 6 bases and 6 bases respectively, with 17 bases between them. The CDR3 coding sequence is TGTGCCAGCAGACGTTTAGCGATGGGGGCCGGGGAGCTGTTTTTT. Protein: CASRRLAMGAGELFF. Looking up the rest from reference TRBV2 and TRBJ2-2 gives the full variable domain: EPEVTQTPSHQVTQMGQEVILRCVPISNHLYFYWYRQILGQKVEFLVSFYNNEISEKSEIFDDQFSVERPDGSNFTLKIRSTKLEDSAMYFCASRRLAMGAGELFFGEGSRLTVL.

Concerning this clonotype itself: This may stem from a read error, because a much larger clone lies one nucleotide away. This chain uses TRBV11-2 with TRBJ1-3; possibly TRBD1 for D (5 bases). Germline V gene sequence: CDR1 SGHAT, CDR2 FQNNGV. V shed 1 base and J shed 0 bases, with 7 bases lying between them. The CDR3 length is 15 residues. CDR3 protein: CASSLVGLSGNTIYF. In DNA form, the CDR3 reads TGTGCCAGCAGCTTAGTGGGGCTCTCTGGAAACACCATATATTTT. The full variable domain, its missing parts supplied by reference TRBV11-2 and TRBJ1-3, is EAGVAQSPRYKIIEKRQSVAFWCNPISGHATLYWYQQILGQGPKLLIQFQNNGVVDDSQLPKDRFSAERLKGVDSTLKIQPAKLEDSAVYLCASSLVGLSGNTIYFGEGSWLTVV.

This clonotype was recorded at least ten times. This chain joins TRBV4-1 and TRBJ1-6; D is unclear. Germline V gene sequence: CDR1 MGHRA, CDR2 YSYEKL. This CDR3 is 14 amino acids long. Between the trimmed V and J ends, which lost 0 bases and 14 bases, there was a span of 14 bases. CDR3 DNA: TGCGCCAGCAGCCAAGAGCCCTCGGTTAAGGCCCTCCACTTT. Residues: CASSQEPSVKALHF.

This clonotype was seen many times. This chain uses TRBV6-1 with TRBJ2-5; tentative D call: TRBD1 (5 bases). V gave up 4 bases and J gave up 5 bases, with 14 bases separating them. From germline, CDR1 is MNHNS and CDR2 SASEGT. The CDR3 sequence is 14 residues long. The DNA for the CDR3 is TGTGCCAGCAGTGTGGATTGGGGCCGGGAGACCCAGTACTTC. As protein: CASSVDWGRETQYF.

At least ten counts were recorded for this clonotype. This chain connects TRBV7-2 to TRBJ2-3; 10 bases match TRBD2. Trimming took 5 bases from V and 6 from J; bases not matched to a gene: 14. Germline-derived CDR1 and CDR2 are SGHTA and FQGNSA. This CDR3 spans 17 amino acids. The CDR3 loop is CASSHILLAGGGDTQYF. As DNA, the CDR3 is TGTGCCAGCAGCCATATTCTCTTAGCGGGAGGTGGCGATACGCAGTATTTT.

This clonotype was seen at least ten times. V gene TRBV12-3 or TRBV12-4 combines with J gene TRBJ2-1; TRBD2 agrees at 9 bases. V shed 5 bases, J shed 2 bases, and the junction held 4 bases outside the gene matches. This CDR3 is 15 amino acids long. CDR3 bases: TGTGCCAGCAGTCAGGGACTAGCTGCCTACAATGAGCAGTTCTTC. Translated: CASSQGLAAYNEQFF.

The sample holds a few counts of this clonotype. The chain employs TRBV20-1 and TRBJ1-3; no definite D call. This CDR3 has 12 amino acids. Trimming cost V 6 bases and J 4 bases, with 10 bases left between them. Germline-derived CDR1 and CDR2 are DFQATT and SNEGSKA (reference sequence). Written as DNA, the CDR3 is TGCAGTGCCCCGGCCGGAGGAAACACCATATATTTT. This translates into CSAPAGGNTIYF.

This clonotype came up a few times. This may stem from a read error, because a much larger clone lies one nucleotide away. The chain combines TRBV27 with TRBJ2-7, with D unclear. Germline lookup yields CDR1 MNHEY and CDR2 SMNVEV (reference sequence). V lost 5 bases to trimming and J lost 4 bases, with 9 bases between them. The CDR3 extends over 12 amino acids. CDR3 in amino acids: CASSEPRYEQYF. CDR3 nucleotides: TGTGCCAGCAGTGAACCCCGGTACGAGCAGTACTTC.

Ten or more counts support this clonotype. The genes are TRBV7-2 and TRBJ2-1; 7 bases line up with TRBD1. The junction had 13 bases not matched to a gene; V was cut back by 2 bases and J by 9 bases. The CDR3 spans 16 residues. Germline CDR1 and CDR2: SGHTA and FQGNSA. The CDR3 DNA follows: TGTGCCAGCAGCTTAAGCTCAGGGGGTCCGGGGCGTGAGCAGTTCTTC. Protein sequence: CASSLSSGGPGREQFF.

This clonotype was counted only a few times. The V gene is TRBV7-2, the J gene TRBJ1-4; D is ambiguous. The CDR3 is 14 amino acids. V was cut by 0 bases and J by 8 bases, with 10 bases left in between. CDR1 and CDR2 (germline): SGHTA, FQGNSA. Here the CDR3 reads CASSLALGREKLFF. The CDR3, as DNA: TGTGCCAGCAGCTTAGCGCTTGGGAGAGAAAAACTGTTTTTT.

The rearrangement uses TRBV6-1 and TRBJ1-1; 8 nucleotides align to TRBD1. J was trimmed by 5 bases and V by 3 bases; bases with no gene match: 5. Germline loops: CDR1 MNHNS, CDR2 SASEGT. The CDR3 is 14 amino acids. CDR3 DNA: TGTGCCAGCAGTGAGGACAGGGTGAGGACTGAAGCTTTCTTT. Protein: CASSEDRVRTEAFF.

V gene TRBV6-1 combines with J gene TRBJ1-5, with D unclear. V was pared by 4 bases and J by 0 bases, with 7 bases between. Germline assignment: CDR1 MNHNS and CDR2 SASEGT. The CDR3 contains 14 residues. The chain's CDR3 is CASSVDDSNQPQHF. CDR3 DNA: TGTGCCAGCAGTGTGGATGATAGCAATCAGCCCCAGCATTTT.

In this sample, this clonotype turned up many times. This chain links TRBV3-1 with TRBJ1-1; weak D call: TRBD1 (5 bases). Trimming took off 0 bases at V and 4 bases at J, with 12 bases between the two ends. The CDR3 is made up of 15 amino acids. The V gene's germline CDR1 is LGHDT and CDR2 YNNKEL (reference sequence). CDR3 coding DNA: TGTGCCAGCAGCCAAGATTTTAGGGGAATCACTGAAGCTTTCTTT. This encodes CASSQDFRGITEAFF.

This clonotype was observed many times. The V gene is TRBV28, the J gene TRBJ1-2, with D perhaps matching TRBD1 (6 bases). The CDR3 extends over 15 amino acids. The ends were cut back, 4 bases at V and 5 bases at J, with 17 bases in the middle. Looked up from germline, CDR1 is MDHEN and CDR2 is SYDVKM. CDR3 loop: CASSSIGGTKYGYTF. CDR3 DNA: TGTGCCAGCAGTTCCATCGGGGGGACAAAGTATGGCTACACCTTC.

For this clonotype: A much larger clone lies one base from this, so it may be a read error. The chain links TRBV6-2 or TRBV6-3 to TRBJ1-1; D might be TRBD1 (6 bases). This CDR3 spans 13 amino acids. Trimming took 10 bases from V and 1 from J, leaving 13 bases between them. Germline V gene data show CDR1 as MNHEY and CDR2 as SVGEGT. CDR3 protein: CATKDRRNTEAFF. CDR3 sequence (DNA): TGTGCCACAAAAGACAGGCGGAACACTGAAGCTTTCTTT.

This clonotype was detected many times. This chain joins TRBV20-1 and TRBJ2-1; D might be TRBD2 (6 bases). The ends were cut back, 0 bases at V and 3 bases at J, with 9 bases in the middle. The V gene's germline CDR1 is DFQATT and CDR2 SNEGSKA (reference sequence). The CDR3 is 14 residues long. The chain's CDR3 is CSAREVADYNEQFF. As DNA, the CDR3 is TGCAGTGCTAGAGAGGTAGCGGACTACAATGAGCAGTTCTTC.

This clonotype was seen many times. The J gene is TRBJ2-3, the V gene TRBV10-1, with TRBD2 as a possible D gene (6 bases). The CDR3 totals 13 residues. CDR1 is WNHNN and CDR2 is SYGVQD in the germline V gene (reference sequence). The V end was cut by 4 bases, the J end by 4 bases, with 9 bases between. CDR3 sequence: CASSGGGADTQYF. CDR3 DNA: TGCGCCAGCAGTGGTGGCGGGGCAGATACGCAGTATTTT.

The V gene is TRBV20-1, the J gene TRBJ1-6, with D possibly being TRBD1 (6 bases). The CDR3 totals 13 residues. The V and J ends lost 6 bases and 6 bases respectively, with 12 bases between them. Germline-derived CDR1 and CDR2 are DFQATT and SNEGSKA (reference sequence). The DNA of the CDR3 is TGCAGTGCAACACAGGGAGGTAATTCACCCCTCCACTTT. Protein: CSATQGGNSPLHF.

This clonotype was seen repeatedly, ten times or more. The chain joins TRBV20-1 to TRBJ2-7, with 8 bases aligning to TRBD2. The germline CDR1 and CDR2 sequences are DFQATT and SNEGSKA (reference sequence). V lost 3 bases to trimming and J lost 2 bases; unmatched junction nucleotides: 12. The CDR3 consists of 16 residues. The CDR3 here is CSARGRLALTPYEQYF. DNA of the CDR3: TGCAGTGCTAGGGGCAGACTAGCGCTTACCCCCTACGAGCAGTACTTC.

Notes on this clonotype: One junction end does not reproduce the germline sequence, and a read error may be involved. This chain connects TRBV5-1 to TRBJ2-2, with D possibly TRBD2 on 5 matching bases. CDR1 and CDR2 from the germline V gene are SGHRS and YFSETQ. This CDR3 comprises 16 residues. CDR3 sequence: CACSLSAGSNTGELFF. CDR3 nucleotide sequence: TGCGCCTGCAGCTTGTCGGCGGGTTCGAACACCGGGGAGCTGTTTTTT.

This clonotype has at least ten counts. The V gene is TRBV6-2 or TRBV6-3, the J gene TRBJ2-5; D not resolved. From germline, CDR1 is MNHEY and CDR2 SVGEGT. V gave up 6 bases and J gave up 1 base, with 9 bases separating them. This CDR3 has 13 residues. CDR3: CASRPDGQETQYF. In DNA form, the CDR3 reads TGTGCCAGCAGACCCGACGGCCAAGAGACCCAGTACTTC.

This clonotype was picked up many times. The chain employs TRBV2 and TRBJ1-4; D remains unclear. CDR1 and CDR2 (germline): SNHLY, FYNNEI. V was shortened by 0 bases and J by 11 bases, with 4 bases between the two germline ends. The CDR3 spans 11 residues. CDR3 bases: TGTGCCAGCAGTGAAGCGTGGAAACTGTTTTTT. It encodes CASSEAWKLFF.

This clonotype was detected ten times or more. The chain carries TRBV7-8 and TRBJ2-1, with 9 bases identical to TRBD1. The V and J ends lost 5 bases and 11 bases, in that order; junction bases with no gene match: 13. The V gene's germline CDR1 is SGHVS and CDR2 FQNEAQ. The CDR3 is 15 residues long. This CDR3 is CASSPWTGDLMQQFF. For the CDR3, the DNA is TGTGCCAGCAGCCCTTGGACAGGGGACCTTATGCAGCAGTTCTTC.